The entry below describes one T cell receptor (beta chain). The CDR3 has 14 amino acids. Trimming pared 2 bases from V and 0 bases from J, leaving 9 bases between. The germline CDR1 and CDR2 sequences are SGHKS and YYEKEE (reference sequence). This specimen comes from a study of blood T cell repertoires in COVID-19. Turning to the study itself: T cells, B-cell-depleted T cells, or PBMCs supplied cDNA or gDNA.

The data were produced by immunoSEQ multiplex PCR, yet TCRdb's version contains in-frame clones alone and is incomplete. The table shows around 300,000 clones, with 89% occurring only once. Adults between about 18 and 95 years of age took part from 20 to 25 US areas. Each recovered donor of Cohort 3 presented with two negative PCRs, clearance, or symptom resolution. The sequence derives from a middle-aged woman who had recovered from COVID-19. The chain employs TRBV5-5 and TRBJ2-7; D not resolved. Source material: PBMCs or T cells enriched from blood (not recorded which). The DNA for the CDR3 is TGTGCCAGCAGCTTAGTCCTAGACTCCTACGAGCAGTACTTC. This sequence encodes CASSLVLDSYEQYF. The full variable domain, in which reference TRBV5-5 and TRBJ2-7 provide the parts outside the CDR3, is DAGVTQSPTHLIKTRGQQVTLRCSPISGHKSVSWYQQVLGQGPQFIFQYYEKEERGRGNFPDRFSARQFPNYSSELNVNALLLGDSALYLCASSLVLDSYEQYFGPGTRLTVT.